This is a list of T cell receptor beta chains from one sample in a study of CXCR3-negative and CXCR3-positive naive CD8 T cells. Following a re-call of the 5' RACE reads, TCRdb has one entry per CDR3 protein and lacks DNA. This sample's table has approximately 100,000 distinct CDR3 sequences. The sample comprised naive CXCR3+ CD8+ T cells from blood. Receptors originate from a human donor in good health. Some clones in this sample may be carry-over from other donors' samples. Both conserved end residues are part of each CDR3. The order of the fields is J gene, V gene, CDR3 protein.

j_gene: TRBJ2-1; v_gene: TRBV11-2; CDR3aa: CASSPTSGGAREQFF
j_gene: TRBJ2-7; v_gene: TRBV4-1; CDR3aa: CASSHGTSGYEQYF
j_gene: TRBJ1-2; v_gene: TRBV12-3/TRBV12-4; CDR3aa: CASSLTVHYGYTF
j_gene: TRBJ2-7; v_gene: TRBV7-3; CDR3aa: CASSLAVDSYEQYF
j_gene: TRBJ2-7; v_gene: TRBV29-1; CDR3aa: CSLRDGYYEQYF
j_gene: TRBJ2-1; v_gene: TRBV15; CDR3aa: CATSRALAGVHEQFF
j_gene: TRBJ2-7; v_gene: TRBV28; CDR3aa: CASRRRSGYSYEQYF
j_gene: TRBJ2-5; v_gene: TRBV6-6; CDR3aa: CASSGFKTETQYF
j_gene: TRBJ1-4; v_gene: TRBV30; CDR3aa: CAWRNSARGEKLFF
j_gene: TRBJ1-2; v_gene: TRBV14; CDR3aa: CASSQVSGTLFPYGYTF
j_gene: TRBJ2-1; v_gene: TRBV5-6; CDR3aa: CASSLEASGSLGNEQFF
j_gene: TRBJ2-7; v_gene: TRBV28; CDR3aa: CASSLPPHRDKTYEQYF
j_gene: TRBJ2-7; v_gene: TRBV7-9; CDR3aa: CASSMSRGDPYEQYF
j_gene: TRBJ2-2; v_gene: TRBV12-3/TRBV12-4; CDR3aa: CASSSDRPSTGELFF
j_gene: TRBJ1-2; v_gene: TRBV3-1; CDR3aa: CASSQDDGLVYGYTF
j_gene: TRBJ2-7; v_gene: TRBV7-9; CDR3aa: CASSPPLGNEQYF
j_gene: TRBJ2-1; v_gene: TRBV3-1; CDR3aa: CASSQIWEGYNEQFF
j_gene: TRBJ2-7; v_gene: TRBV28; CDR3aa: CASRPHTLYEQYF
j_gene: TRBJ1-6; v_gene: TRBV12-3/TRBV12-4; CDR3aa: CASSSGTGYLFSPLHF
j_gene: TRBJ2-2; v_gene: TRBV2; CDR3aa: CASTWVSAGELFF
j_gene: TRBJ2-7; v_gene: TRBV7-8; CDR3aa: CASSVSLDYEQYF
j_gene: TRBJ1-1; v_gene: TRBV24-1; CDR3aa: CATSDGHRYCF
j_gene: TRBJ2-7; v_gene: TRBV29-1; CDR3aa: CSVEGYRGYEQYF
j_gene: TRBJ2-7; v_gene: TRBV6-5; CDR3aa: CASSYAGTSYEQYF
j_gene: TRBJ2-3; v_gene: TRBV29-1; CDR3aa: CSATTQTGAPTDTQYF
j_gene: TRBJ2-7; v_gene: TRBV7-6; CDR3aa: CASTEGPGGYEQYF
j_gene: TRBJ2-5; v_gene: TRBV28; CDR3aa: CASSWRTSGMRETQYF
j_gene: TRBJ2-1; v_gene: TRBV10-2; CDR3aa: CASSERFGSGGEQFF
j_gene: TRBJ2-3; v_gene: TRBV7-8; CDR3aa: CASSFVGLADTQYF
j_gene: TRBJ2-1; v_gene: TRBV12-3/TRBV12-4; CDR3aa: CASSLSISYNEQFF
j_gene: TRBJ2-1; v_gene: TRBV4-3; CDR3aa: CASSQDPRAYFDEQFF
j_gene: TRBJ2-1; v_gene: TRBV13; CDR3aa: CASSSRTGDNEQFF
j_gene: TRBJ2-7; v_gene: TRBV28; CDR3aa: CASSFEREAPLGYF
j_gene: TRBJ2-7; v_gene: TRBV19; CDR3aa: CASSPGQSYEQYF
j_gene: TRBJ2-1; v_gene: TRBV5-1; CDR3aa: CASSKALWMEQFF
j_gene: TRBJ1-5; v_gene: TRBV9; CDR3aa: CASSAGGGSGQPQHF
j_gene: TRBJ2-7; v_gene: TRBV7-9; CDR3aa: CASSLTTKPEQYF
j_gene: TRBJ2-5; v_gene: TRBV7-2; CDR3aa: CASSYSPYRGRTGETQYF
j_gene: TRBJ2-7; v_gene: TRBV28; CDR3aa: CASSPPGTGKVYEQYF
j_gene: TRBJ1-2; v_gene: TRBV4-1; CDR3aa: CASSQVWDRFTGYTF
j_gene: TRBJ2-2; v_gene: TRBV6-2/TRBV6-3; CDR3aa: CASSYLPASTGELFF
j_gene: TRBJ2-5; v_gene: TRBV12-3/TRBV12-4; CDR3aa: CAKKRDRQETQYF
j_gene: TRBJ2-3; v_gene: TRBV5-6; CDR3aa: CASSDYSQDRQTDTQYF
j_gene: TRBJ2-1; v_gene: TRBV9; CDR3aa: CASSVVTGDNEQFF
j_gene: TRBJ2-7; v_gene: TRBV23-1; CDR3aa: CARDRGCEQYF
j_gene: TRBJ2-7; v_gene: TRBV7-9; CDR3aa: CASSLTGAPWQQYF
j_gene: TRBJ2-1; v_gene: TRBV11-3; CDR3aa: CASSLRDTSSYNEQFF
j_gene: TRBJ2-5; v_gene: TRBV3-1; CDR3aa: CASSQEGLAGVETQYF
j_gene: TRBJ2-7; v_gene: TRBV7-9; CDR3aa: CASSIPSDGAKQYF
j_gene: TRBJ2-1; v_gene: TRBV20-1; CDR3aa: CSARDLGNYNEQFF
j_gene: TRBJ2-7; v_gene: TRBV11-2; CDR3aa: CASSLGQGAHF
j_gene: TRBJ1-2; v_gene: TRBV27; CDR3aa: CASSRDRGDGYTF
j_gene: TRBJ2-3; v_gene: TRBV5-1; CDR3aa: CASSLDTGGIDTQYF